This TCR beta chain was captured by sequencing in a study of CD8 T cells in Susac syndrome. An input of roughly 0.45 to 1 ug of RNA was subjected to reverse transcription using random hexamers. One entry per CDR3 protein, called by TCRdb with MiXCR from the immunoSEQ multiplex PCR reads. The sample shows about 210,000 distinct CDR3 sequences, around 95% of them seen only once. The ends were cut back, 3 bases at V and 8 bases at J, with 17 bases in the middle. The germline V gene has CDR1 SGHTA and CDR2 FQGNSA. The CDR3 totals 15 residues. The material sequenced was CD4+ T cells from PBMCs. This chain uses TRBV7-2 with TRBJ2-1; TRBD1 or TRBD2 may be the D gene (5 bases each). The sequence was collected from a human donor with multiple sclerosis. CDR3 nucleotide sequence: TGTGCCAGCAGCTTGGACTCTGCCAGGGTCGATGAGCAGTTCTTC. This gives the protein CASSLDSARVDEQFF.